The 7 T cell receptor beta chains below were found in one sample sequenced in a study of human T cells and chemical hapten exposure. Extraction yielded total RNA from whole blood (unfractionated). TCRdb itself ran the 5' RACE reads through MiXCR, one entry per CDR3 protein. The table includes under 150,000 distinct CDR3 sequences, around 20% detected once. The receptors here all came from a human donor in good health.

J is TRBJ2-7 and V is TRBV28, with 8 bases that match TRBD1. The CDR3 length is 15 residues. With 3 bases clipped from V and 3 bases from J, the junction kept 7 bases outside the gene matches. From germline, CDR1 is MDHEN and CDR2 SYDVKM. The CDR3 coding sequence is TGTGCCAGCAGTTTTTCGAGAGGACAGGGCTACGAGCAGTACTTC. Translation: CASSFSRGQGYEQYF.

This chain joins TRBV5-1 and TRBJ1-1; D call uncertain. V gave up 1 base and J gave up 5 bases, with 18 bases separating them. Germline CDR1 reads SGHRS; CDR2 reads YFSETQ. The CDR3 consists of 16 residues. The CDR3 region has the DNA TGCGCCAGCAGCTTGAGCGACGGCGCCCTTGGGACTGAAGCTTTCTTT. It codes for CASSLSDGALGTEAFF.

The rearrangement links TRBV7-8 to TRBJ1-2, with D hard to call. The germline gives CDR1 SGHVS, CDR2 FQNEAQ. Trimming took 1 base from V and 7 from J, leaving 19 bases between them. The CDR3 is 16 residues long. CDR3 amino acids: CASSLVGGNRPLGYTF. The CDR3 nucleotides read TGTGCCAGCAGCTTAGTCGGTGGCAACCGCCCCCTTGGCTACACCTTC.

The rearrangement uses TRBV7-8 and TRBJ1-1, with D maybe TRBD1 (5 bases). CDR1 SGHVS and CDR2 FQNEAQ come from the germline V gene. The V end was cut by 3 bases, the J end by 6 bases, with 14 bases between. The CDR3 length is 14 residues. Here the CDR3 DNA reads TGTGCCAGCAGCTTGCTGTGGGGACGCGCTGAAGCTTTCTTT. It encodes CASSLLWGRAEAFF.

The chain recombines TRBV5-4 with TRBJ2-1; 10 bases are shared with TRBD2. The CDR3 extends over 15 amino acids. Looked up from germline, CDR1 is SGHNT and CDR2 is YYREEE (reference sequence). V was pared by 5 bases and J by 2 bases, with 4 bases of the junction left unmatched. CDR3 sequence: CASRDSGRTYNEQFF. DNA of the CDR3: TGTGCCAGCAGGGATAGCGGGAGGACCTACAATGAGCAGTTCTTC.

V and J are TRBV27 and TRBJ1-1; 7 nucleotides match TRBD1. This CDR3 region has 15 residues. The V gene end was trimmed by 5 bases and the J gene end by 5 bases; junction bases not matched to a gene: 11. Germline lookup yields CDR1 MNHEY and CDR2 SMNVEV (reference sequence). CDR3 DNA sequence: TGTGCCAGCAGTCCCCTCCCGGGACAGACAACTGAAGCTTTCTTT. Protein product: CASSPLPGQTTEAFF.

There are a few counts of this clonotype. At one end, the junction sequence differs from germline, possibly due to a read error. V is TRBV25-1 and J is TRBJ1-2; TRBD1 agrees at 10 bases. CDR3 size: 12 residues. Germline V gene data show CDR1 as MGHDK and CDR2 as SYGVNS. CDR3 sequence reads: CASLTGGYGDTF. The CDR3 bases are TGTGCCAGCCTGACAGGGGGCTATGGCGACACCTTC.